These 31 T cell receptor beta chains were sequenced from one sample in a study of blood T cell repertoires in COVID-19. Sequencing was performed with immunoSEQ multiplex PCR; in TCRdb, only in-frame clones are kept and a portion is missing. The data contain some 99,000 clones, roughly 85% of them singletons. What was sequenced was peripheral blood. The receptors derive from a woman in her sixties or seventies with acute or convalescent COVID-19.

This clone was observed a few times. The chain employs TRBV7-2 and TRBJ1-2, with D perhaps matching TRBD1 (5 bases). This CDR3 region has 15 residues. Per the germline V gene, CDR1 is SGHTA and CDR2 is FQGNSA. Trimming took off 4 bases at V and 6 bases at J, with 18 bases between the two ends. This CDR3 reads CASSYDGGRSDGYTF. The CDR3 DNA sequence: TGTGCCAGCAGCTATGACGGGGGTAGGTCGGATGGCTACACCTTC.

Points on this clone: One junction end disagrees with the germline gene, perhaps due to a read error. The chain uses TRBV27 and TRBJ1-1, with TRBD1 as a possible D gene (5 bases). The CDR3 runs to 13 residues. The germline V gene encodes CDR1 MNHEY and CDR2 SMNVEV (reference sequence). CDR3 nucleotide sequence: TGTGCCAGCAGGGCCAGGGCGAACGCTGAAGCTTTCTTT. As protein: CASRARANAEAFF.

V usage is TRBV18 and J usage is TRBJ1-2; no definite D call. The CDR3 spans 14 residues. Germline CDR1 KGHSH, CDR2 LQKENI. V shed 3 bases and J shed 5 bases, with 13 bases lying between them. The CDR3 loop is CASSPPMASYGYTF. The CDR3 nucleotides are TGTGCCAGCTCACCGCCGATGGCCTCATATGGCTACACCTTC.

The chain employs TRBV11-2 and TRBJ1-3; TRBD1 matches 7 bases. With V trimmed by 5 bases and J by 4 bases, 11 bases remained unmatched. CDR3 size: 16 residues. Germline V CDR1 and CDR2: SGHAT, FQNNGV. CDR3 protein: CASSAQGVGVGNTIYF. The CDR3 region has the DNA TGTGCCAGCAGCGCCCAGGGGGTCGGGGTGGGAAACACCATATATTTT.

This chain joins TRBV28 and TRBJ2-7; unclear D gene. V gave up 6 bases and J gave up 3 bases, with 6 bases separating them. In germline, CDR1 is MDHEN, CDR2 SYDVKM. CDR3 length: 11 residues. The CDR3, as DNA: TGTGCCAGCAGAAGCATCTACGAGCAGTACTTC. Translating gives CASRSIYEQYF.

The V call is TRBV7-9, the J call TRBJ1-4; maybe TRBD1 (5 bases). The germline gives CDR1 SEHNR, CDR2 FQNEAQ (reference sequence). There are 17 residues in the CDR3. The V and J ends lost 5 bases and 8 bases respectively, with 24 bases between them. The chain's CDR3 is CASSPLRAGQGREKLFF. The CDR3 DNA reads TGTGCCAGCAGCCCCCTGCGGGCGGGGCAGGGACGAGAAAAACTGTTTTTT.

To note about this clone: Compared with germline, one end of the junction differs, possibly owing to a read error. This chain connects TRBV6-1 to TRBJ1-1, with 7 bases identical to TRBD1. Looked up from germline, CDR1 is MNHNS and CDR2 is SASEGT. The CDR3 is made up of 14 amino acids. The CDR3 spells CASSEGGMNTEAFF. The CDR3 nucleotides are TGTGCCAGCAGCGAAGGGGGCATGAACACTGAAGCTTTCTTT.

The gene calls are TRBV3-1 (or the pseudogene TRBV3-2) and TRBJ1-4; no definite D call. The germline V and J ends were trimmed by 4 bases and 0 bases, with 6 bases remaining between them. Germline values: CDR1 LGHDT, CDR2 YNNKEL (reference sequence). This CDR3 contains 14 residues. The CDR3 DNA follows: TGTGCCAGCAGCCCTTATCCAACTAATGAAAAACTGTTTTTT. Translation gives CASSPYPTNEKLFF.

The V gene is TRBV28, the J gene TRBJ1-1; 7 nucleotides align to TRBD1. The CDR3 is made up of 14 amino acids. CDR1 and CDR2 (germline): MDHEN, SYDVKM. The V and J ends lost 10 bases and 4 bases, in that order; junction bases with no gene match: 12. DNA for the CDR3: TGTGCCACAGTGGGGGACAGATCGAGCACTGAAGCTTTCTTT. As protein: CATVGDRSSTEAFF.

The CDR3 is CATRSGGQPQHF. The CDR3, as DNA: TGTGCCACCCGTTCTGGAGGCCAGCCCCAGCATTTT. The chain combines TRBV19 with TRBJ1-5, with no clear D. The V end lost 10 bases, the J end lost 7 bases, and 14 bases lay between the germline ends. Per the germline V gene, CDR1 is LNHDA and CDR2 is SQIVND (reference sequence). The CDR3 runs to 12 residues.

This clone was counted once. The genes are TRBV5-1 and TRBJ2-1; no firm D call. V lost 3 bases and J lost 5, with 18 bases in between. Looked up from germline, CDR1 is SGHRS and CDR2 is YFSETQ. The CDR3 has 16 amino acids. Here the CDR3 DNA reads TGCGCCAGCAGCTACACGATCACAGTCGGCCACAATGAGCAGTTCTTC. Its protein is CASSYTITVGHNEQFF.

By frequency in the sample, this clone is medium-sized (0.01 to 0.1%). This CDR3 is CASSFGGSYNSPLHF. The CDR3 bases are TGTGCCAGCAGCTTCGGGGGCTCCTATAATTCACCCCTCCACTTT. The chain links TRBV7-2 to TRBJ1-6; D possibly corresponds to TRBD1 (5 bases). The germline CDR1 and CDR2 sequences are SGHTA and FQGNSA. Trimming took 3 bases from V and 0 from J, leaving 6 bases between them. The CDR3 has 15 residues.

The chain recombines TRBV28 with TRBJ1-2; the match to TRBD1 covers 7 bases. The CDR3 has 14 residues. The J segment lost 3 bases and the V segment lost 7 bases, leaving 8 bases of the junction unmatched. Per germline, CDR1 MDHEN and CDR2 SYDVKM. The CDR3 spells CASTQSTGDYGYTF. CDR3 nucleotides: TGTGCCAGCACTCAGTCCACAGGGGACTATGGCTACACCTTC.

This sequence joins TRBV19 and TRBJ1-5, with D maybe TRBD1 (6 bases). Trimming stripped 3 bases from V and 11 bases from J, with 20 bases between. This CDR3 spans 15 amino acids. From germline, CDR1 is LNHDA and CDR2 SQIVND (reference sequence). The CDR3: CASSMIWAGVESQHF. CDR3 DNA: TGTGCCAGTAGTATGATATGGGCAGGGGTTGAGTCCCAGCATTTT.

V gene TRBV9 combines with J gene TRBJ2-5; 10 nucleotides line up with TRBD2. The CDR3 has 16 residues. Germline V gene sequence: CDR1 SGDLS, CDR2 YYNGEE. Trimming at V came to 1 base and at J to 2 bases, leaving 5 bases not matched to a gene. The CDR3 protein is CASSVMGAGGQETQYF. The CDR3 DNA reads TGTGCCAGCAGCGTAATGGGAGCGGGGGGGCAAGAGACCCAGTACTTC. Looking up the rest from reference TRBV9 and TRBJ2-5 gives the full variable domain: DSGVTQTPKHLITATGQRVTLRCSPRSGDLSVYWYQQSLDQGLQFLIQYYNGEERAKGNILERFSAQQFPDLHSELNLSSLELGDSALYFCASSVMGAGGQETQYFGPGTRLLVL.

This chain connects TRBV7-8 to TRBJ2-3; D perhaps matches TRBD2 (6 bases). Germline V gene data show CDR1 as SGHVS and CDR2 as FQNEAQ. The CDR3 runs to 14 residues. V was clipped by 5 bases and J by 7 bases, with 16 bases between them. CDR3 nucleotides: TGTGCCAGCAGCCCGCGCGGGGCGGCAAATACGCAGTATTTT. This translates into CASSPRGAANTQYF.

The chain uses TRBV6-5 and TRBJ2-3; D call uncertain. CDR3 length: 12 residues. Trimming pared 0 bases from V and 5 bases from J, leaving 3 bases between. Looked up from germline, CDR1 is MNHEY and CDR2 is SVGAGI. The CDR3 DNA reads as TGTGCCAGCAGTTACTCCCGAGATACGCAGTATTTT. The encoded protein is CASSYSRDTQYF.

This chain connects TRBV18 to TRBJ1-1, with no clear D. V was cut by 0 bases and J by 8 bases, with 10 bases left in between. The CDR3 consists of 13 residues. Germline CDR1 KGHSH, CDR2 LQKENI. CDR3 sequence: CASSPPSGREAFF. DNA for the CDR3: TGTGCCAGCTCACCACCCAGCGGGCGGGAAGCTTTCTTT. Combining the CDR3 with reference TRBV18 and TRBJ1-1 gives the whole variable domain NAGVMQNPRHLVRRRGQEARLRCSPMKGHSHVYWYRQLPEEGLKFMVYLQKENIIDESGMPKERFSAEFPKEGPSILRIQQVVRGDSAAYFCASSPPSGREAFFGQGTRLTVV.

This clone was seen more than once but under ten times. This sequence joins TRBV3-1 (or the pseudogene TRBV3-2) and TRBJ2-5; D may be TRBD2 (6 bases). Germline V gives CDR1 LGHDT, CDR2 YNNKEL (reference sequence). CDR3 length: 15 amino acids. The V gene lost 1 base and the J gene lost 4 bases, with 13 bases spanning the gap. In DNA form, the CDR3 reads TGTGCCAGCAGCCAAGCGGGGGAAGAGACAGAGACCCAGTACTTC. The encoded protein is CASSQAGEETETQYF.

The J gene is TRBJ1-2, the V gene TRBV6-4; D is undetermined. CDR3 length: 15 amino acids. The ends were cut back, 0 bases at V and 0 bases at J, with 8 bases in the middle. The germline CDR1 and CDR2 sequences are MRHNA and SNTAGT. The CDR3 bases are TGTGCCAGCAGTGACTCGAGTCGTGCTAACTATGGCTACACCTTC. It yields the protein CASSDSSRANYGYTF.

The rearrangement joins TRBV19 to TRBJ1-6; D gene unclear. In germline, CDR1 is LNHDA, CDR2 SQIVND (reference sequence). CDR3 length: 13 residues. V was shortened by 2 bases and J by 11 bases, with 10 bases between the two germline ends. In DNA form, the CDR3 reads TGTGCCAGTAGTATAAAAATGGCTGCACCCCTCCACTTT. Amino acids: CASSIKMAAPLHF.

V usage is TRBV28 and J usage is TRBJ2-1; TRBD2 matches at 13 bases. The germline gives CDR1 MDHEN, CDR2 SYDVKM. There are 15 residues in the CDR3. V trimming: 7 bases; J trimming: 3 bases; junction bases outside the gene matches: 3. The CDR3 region is CASTTSGGFYNEQFF. The CDR3 region has the DNA TGTGCCAGCACGACTAGCGGGGGGTTCTACAATGAGCAGTTCTTC.

The rearrangement joins TRBV7-2 to TRBJ1-4, with D unclear. Germline loops: CDR1 SGHTA, CDR2 FQGNSA. The CDR3 runs to 13 residues. Trimming cost V 1 base and J 8 bases, with 8 bases left between them. The CDR3 loop reads CASSLGQYEKLFF. CDR3 DNA: TGTGCCAGCAGCTTAGGGCAGTACGAAAAACTGTTTTTT.

The chain links TRBV10-3 to TRBJ2-2, with 10 bases aligning to TRBD1. J was trimmed by 6 bases and V by 0 bases; bases with no gene match: 4. The CDR3 runs to 16 residues. Germline-derived CDR1 and CDR2 are ENHRY and SYGVKD. CDR3 DNA: TGTGCCATCAGTGAGTCGGGGACAGGGGCGGCCGGGGAGCTGTTTTTT. This gives the protein CAISESGTGAAGELFF.

This rearrangement joins TRBV3-1 (or the pseudogene TRBV3-2) to TRBJ1-1, with 11 bases lining up with TRBD1. This CDR3 comprises 18 residues. With 0 bases clipped from V and 1 base from J, the junction kept 7 bases outside the gene matches. Germline V CDR1 and CDR2: LGHDT, YNNKEL (reference sequence). The CDR3: CASSQDRGTGGWNTEAFF. The CDR3 nucleotides are TGTGCCAGCAGCCAAGATAGAGGGACAGGGGGTTGGAACACTGAAGCTTTCTTT.

The rearrangement links TRBV19 to TRBJ2-1; TRBD2 matches 7 bases. Germline V gene sequence: CDR1 LNHDA, CDR2 SQIVND (reference sequence). Trimming at V came to 4 bases and at J to 0 bases, leaving 3 bases not matched to a gene. This CDR3 spans 15 amino acids. CDR3: CASSTGGNSYNEQFF. The CDR3 DNA sequence: TGTGCCAGTAGTACGGGAGGTAACTCCTACAATGAGCAGTTCTTC.

This sequence joins TRBV11-2 and TRBJ2-1; 8 bases match TRBD1. The CDR3 is 16 residues long. J gave up 5 bases and V 5 bases, and 11 bases lay outside the gene matches. Germline V gene sequence: CDR1 SGHAT, CDR2 FQNNGV. The CDR3 bases are TGTGCCAGCAGCCCCCGACAGGGGTTAGGGAACAATGAGCAGTTCTTC. Translating it yields CASSPRQGLGNNEQFF. Full variable domain (missing parts from reference TRBV11-2 and TRBJ2-1): EAGVAQSPRYKIIEKRQSVAFWCNPISGHATLYWYQQILGQGPKLLIQFQNNGVVDDSQLPKDRFSAERLKGVDSTLKIQPAKLEDSAVYLCASSPRQGLGNNEQFFGPGTRLTVL.

The V and J genes are TRBV7-2 and TRBJ1-1; D gene ambiguous. The CDR3 extends over 11 amino acids. V lost 5 bases to trimming and J lost 8 bases, with 9 bases between them. CDR1 and CDR2 (germline): SGHTA, FQGNSA. The CDR3 DNA follows: TGTGCCAGCAGCCTAGGAGTCGAAGCTTTCTTT. This sequence encodes CASSLGVEAFF.

The chain joins TRBV11-2 to TRBJ2-7; TRBD1 might be the D (5 bases). The CDR3 totals 13 residues. Germline CDR1 is SGHAT and CDR2 is FQNNGV. Trimming took off 0 bases at V and 2 bases at J, with 5 bases between the two ends. DNA of the CDR3: TGTGCCAGCAGCTTAGACAGGGCCTACGAGCAGTACTTC. Its protein is CASSLDRAYEQYF.

Worth noting for this clone: Other nucleotide sequences in the sample specify the same CDR3. V and J are TRBV5-6 and TRBJ1-3; 8 nucleotides agree with TRBD1. The germline V gene has CDR1 SGHDT and CDR2 YYEEEE. J was trimmed by 4 bases and V by 2 bases; bases with no gene match: 2. The CDR3 spans 14 residues. The CDR3 region has the DNA TGTGCCAGCAGCTTCGGGACAGGCGGAAACACCATATATTTT. Protein product: CASSFGTGGNTIYF.

This rearrangement joins TRBV18 to TRBJ1-5; TRBD1 matches 7 bases. The CDR3 covers 14 residues. Germline values: CDR1 KGHSH, CDR2 LQKENI. J was trimmed by 7 bases and V by 4 bases; bases with no gene match: 7. In nucleotides, the CDR3 is TGTGCCAGCTCACTCGACAGGGCGAAACAGCCCCAGCATTTT. It specifies CASSLDRAKQPQHF.